Listed below are T cell receptor beta chains from one sample, sequenced in a study of T-cell memory formation after mild COVID-19. MiXCR, run by TCRdb on the 5' RACE reads, gives a single entry per CDR3 protein. Here the sample spans 200,000 to 250,000 distinct CDR3 sequences, over 7.5% being singletons. The sample comprised PBMCs or a T cell subset sorted from them (not recorded which). All receptors come from a man aged 18 to 30 who had mild COVID-19 (a few samples of this study predate the infection). Cell type and time point are not known. CDR3s leave out the opening cysteine and the closing phenylalanine or tryptophan. A D gene is named only where the DNA matches it firmly.

D gene: .; V gene: TRBV4-3; CDR3 protein: ASSLWGRAGTEAF
D gene: TRBD1; V gene: TRBV19; CDR3 protein: ASSSPGQGLGEQF
D gene: TRBD1; V gene: TRBV6-6; CDR3 protein: ASSYQPTGTAYGYT
D gene: .; V gene: TRBV12-3/TRBV12-4; CDR3 protein: ASSLRVGVSNQPQH
D gene: TRBD2; V gene: TRBV10-3; CDR3 protein: AISGLAGGQETQY
D gene: .; V gene: TRBV6-5; CDR3 protein: ASSYSWDQPQH
D gene: TRBD1; V gene: TRBV10-3; CDR3 protein: AISQNTGAGQPQH
D gene: .; V gene: TRBV4-3; CDR3 protein: ASSQAGGDQPQH
D gene: TRBD1; V gene: TRBV20-1; CDR3 protein: SAPTGSYGYT
D gene: TRBD2; V gene: TRBV29-1; CDR3 protein: SAPRAGTYNEQF
D gene: .; V gene: TRBV10-3; CDR3 protein: AISPTSLDEQF
D gene: TRBD2; V gene: TRBV9; CDR3 protein: ANGPFGLAETQY
D gene: .; V gene: TRBV7-2; CDR3 protein: ASSLNSAGYQWQPQH
D gene: TRBD1; V gene: TRBV5-1; CDR3 protein: ASSLEGQGNTEAF
D gene: TRBD2; V gene: TRBV12-3/TRBV12-4; CDR3 protein: ASRGTSGSDTQY
D gene: TRBD1; V gene: TRBV7-2; CDR3 protein: ASSRQGWETQY